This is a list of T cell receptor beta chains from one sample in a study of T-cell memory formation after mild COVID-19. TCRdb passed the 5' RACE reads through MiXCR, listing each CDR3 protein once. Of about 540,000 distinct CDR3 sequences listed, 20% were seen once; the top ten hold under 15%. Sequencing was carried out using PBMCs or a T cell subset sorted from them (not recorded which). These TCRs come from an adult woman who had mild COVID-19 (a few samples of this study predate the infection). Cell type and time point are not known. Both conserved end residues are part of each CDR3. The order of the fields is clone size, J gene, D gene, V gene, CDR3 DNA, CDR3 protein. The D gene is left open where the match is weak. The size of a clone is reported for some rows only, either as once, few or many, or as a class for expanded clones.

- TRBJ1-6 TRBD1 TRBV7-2 TGTGCCAGCAGCTTCTTCTCTCCCGTCCCGGGACAGGGTCTTATTGATAATTCACCCCTCCACTTT CASSFFSPVPGQGLIDNSPLHF
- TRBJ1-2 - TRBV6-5 TGTGCCAGCAGGGCCCTAACCCTACAGCCGACAGTACGATATGGCTACACCTTC CASRALTLQPTVRYGYTF
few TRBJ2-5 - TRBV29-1 TGCAGCGTCCAGGACAGCCCGAGGGAGACCCAGTACTTC CSVQDSPRETQYF
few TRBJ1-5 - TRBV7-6 TGTGCCAGCAGCTTACCTCGGCAGCCCCAGCATTTT CASSLPRQPQHF
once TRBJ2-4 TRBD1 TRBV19 TGTGCCAGTAGTAGGGCCGGGACAGGGGAAAACATTCAGTACTTC CASSRAGTGENIQYF
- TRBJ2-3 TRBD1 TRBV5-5 TGTGCCAGCAGTTTGACAGGGGGCTATAGCACAGATACGCAGTATTTT CASSLTGGYSTDTQYF
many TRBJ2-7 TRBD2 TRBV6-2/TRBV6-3 TGTGCCAGCAGTTCGACGGGACTAGCGGACTACGAGCAGTACTTC CASSSTGLADYEQYF
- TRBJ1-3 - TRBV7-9 TGTGCCAGCAGCCCTGGGACCGAAACTGGAAACACCATATATTTT CASSPGTETGNTIYF
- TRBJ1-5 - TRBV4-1 TGCGCCAGCAGCCAAACCCTAGGAGGTCAGCCCCAGCATTTT CASSQTLGGQPQHF
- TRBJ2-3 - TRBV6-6 TGTGCCAGCAGCCAGGGGCCGCCCGGCACAGATACGCAGTATTTT CASSQGPPGTDTQYF
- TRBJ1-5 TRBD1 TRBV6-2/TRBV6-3 TGTGCCAGCAGTTGGGGACAGGGATTCAATCAGCCCCAGCATTTT CASSWGQGFNQPQHF
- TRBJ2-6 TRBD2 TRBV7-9 TGTGCCAGCAGCCCTCTTAGCGGGAGGGCCTTTCCCTCTGGGGCCAACGTCCTGACTTTC CASSPLSGRAFPSGANVLTF
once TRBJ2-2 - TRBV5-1 TGCGCCAGCAGCGCAGGGGCCAGGAACACCGGGGAGCTGTTTTTT CASSAGARNTGELFF
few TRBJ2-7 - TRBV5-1 TGCGCCAGCAGCTTGAACCGGCAGGGCACGGAGCAGTACTTC CASSLNRQGTEQYF
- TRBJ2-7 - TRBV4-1 TGCGCCAGCAGCCCGACAGCCATACTCCGGGAAGAGCAGTACTTC CASSPTAILREEQYF
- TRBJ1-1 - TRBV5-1 TGCGCCAGCAGCCACCAGGTTCCGCAGAACACTGAAGCTTTCTTT CASSHQVPQNTEAFF
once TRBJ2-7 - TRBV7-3 TGTGCCAGCAGCTTCCTGTTACAGGGAGCCGAGCAGTACTTC CASSFLLQGAEQYF
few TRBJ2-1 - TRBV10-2 TGCGCCAGCAGTGCGACCTCGGCGAATGAGCAGTTCTTC CASSATSANEQFF
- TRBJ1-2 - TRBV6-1 TGTGCCAGCAGGAGCCGGGGCCAGGGGCTTCTGAGAAACTATGGCTACACCTTC CASRSRGQGLLRNYGYTF
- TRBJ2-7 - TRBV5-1 TGCGCCAGCAGCTTGGACCCTCGCGGGCAATCCTACGAGCAGTACTTC CASSLDPRGQSYEQYF
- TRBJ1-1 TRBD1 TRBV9 TGTGCCAGCAGCGTAGGCCGGACAGGGAGTTCAGCTTTCTTT CASSVGRTGSSAFF
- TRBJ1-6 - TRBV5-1 TGCGCCAGCAGCTTGTCGGGGTATAATTCACCCCTCCACTTT CASSLSGYNSPLHF
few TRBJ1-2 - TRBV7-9 TGTGCCAGCAGCGACCCAGGGGATGGCTACACCTTC CASSDPGDGYTF
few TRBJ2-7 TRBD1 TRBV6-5 TGTGCCAGCAGTTCCCGACAGGGTAAAAGCGAGCAGTACTTC CASSSRQGKSEQYF
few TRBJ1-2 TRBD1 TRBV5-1 TGCGCCAGCAGTTTCGGGACAGAAACGTGGTGGTATGGCTACACCTTC CASSFGTETWWYGYTF
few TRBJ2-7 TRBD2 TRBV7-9 TGTGCCAGCAGCATCTTAGCGGGAGAGCACTACGAGCAGTACTTC CASSILAGEHYEQYF
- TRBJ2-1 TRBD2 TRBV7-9 TGTGCCAGCAGCGCGGGACTAGCGGGGGACAACAATGAGCAGTTCTTC CASSAGLAGDNNEQFF
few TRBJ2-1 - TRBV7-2 TGTGCCAGCAGCTTAGCCCGGATGAGGCAGGATGAGCAGTTCTTC CASSLARMRQDEQFF
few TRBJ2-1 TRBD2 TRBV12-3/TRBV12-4 TGTGCCAGCAGTCGGGGACTAGCGATCAATGAGCAGTTCTTC CASSRGLAINEQFF
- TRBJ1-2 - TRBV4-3 TGCGCCAGCAGCCAAGAATCCGGACGCTATAACTATGGCTACACCTTC CASSQESGRYNYGYTF
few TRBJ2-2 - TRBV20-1 TGCAGTGCTAGACCTTATAACACCGGGGAGCTGTTTTTT CSARPYNTGELFF
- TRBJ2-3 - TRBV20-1 TGCAGTGCTAGGGGCGCTATGGATTACACAGATACGCAGTATTTT CSARGAMDYTDTQYF
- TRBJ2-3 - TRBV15 TGTGCCACCAGCAGAGAGGGAGATACGCAGTATTTT CATSREGDTQYF
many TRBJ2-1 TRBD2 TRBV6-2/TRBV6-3 TGTGCCAGCAGTTATTCGGGACTAGCGGGGATCTACAATGAGCAGTTCTTC CASSYSGLAGIYNEQFF
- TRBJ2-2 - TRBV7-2 TGTGCCAGCAGCCCCAGGCGGCAGAACACCGGGGAGCTGTTTTTT CASSPRRQNTGELFF
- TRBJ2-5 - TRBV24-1 TGTGCCACCAGTGATTCGTCAGAGACCCAGTACTTC CATSDSSETQYF
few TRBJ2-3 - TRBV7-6 TGTGCCAGCAGCTTCGGGGCCAACCTTGATACGCAGTATTTT CASSFGANLDTQYF
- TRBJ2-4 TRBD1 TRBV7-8 TGTGCCAGCAGACCCGACAGGGCGGCGGACATTCAGTACTTC CASRPDRAADIQYF
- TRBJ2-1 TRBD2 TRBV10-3 TGTGCCATCAGTGAGTCTCTAGCGGGAGGGGACAATGAGCAGTTCTTC CAISESLAGGDNEQFF
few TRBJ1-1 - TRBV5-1 TGCGCCAGCAGTTGGACACCGAACACTGAAGCTTTCTTT CASSWTPNTEAFF
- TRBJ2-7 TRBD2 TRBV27 TGTGCCAGCAGCCTCGCGGGACTACACGAGCAGTACTTC CASSLAGLHEQYF
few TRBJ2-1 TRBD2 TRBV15 TGTGCCACCACTCAGCGGGAGGGTCCCTACAATGAGCAGTTCTTC CATTQREGPYNEQFF
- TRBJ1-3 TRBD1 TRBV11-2 TGTGCCAGCAGCCCCGGGACAGGGGGAGGAAACACCATATATTTT CASSPGTGGGNTIYF
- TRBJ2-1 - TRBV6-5 TGTGCCAGCAGCTCAACCGTTACCCCCCAGTTCTTC CASSSTVTPQFF
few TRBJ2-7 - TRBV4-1 TGCGCCAGCAGCCAGATCGGACAGACCTACGAGCAGTACTTC CASSQIGQTYEQYF
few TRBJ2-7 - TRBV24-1 TGTGCCACCAGTGACGGTCGCGAGCAGTACTTC CATSDGREQYF
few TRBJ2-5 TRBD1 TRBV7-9 TGTGCCAGCAGCTCGACAGGGGGAGAGACCCAGTACTTC CASSSTGGETQYF
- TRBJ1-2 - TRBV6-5 TGTGCCAGCAGTCGACAGGATAACTATGGCTACACCTTC CASSRQDNYGYTF
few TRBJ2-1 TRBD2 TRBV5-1 TGCGCCAGCAGCTTGGCCCATAGCGGGAGACATAATGAGCAGTTCTTC CASSLAHSGRHNEQFF
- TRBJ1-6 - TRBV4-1 TGCGCCAGCAGCCAAGAACGCGATTCACCCCTCCACTTT CASSQERDSPLHF
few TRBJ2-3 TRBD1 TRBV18 TGTGCCAGCTCGGCTCGGGGACAGGGCAACACAGATACGCAGTATTTT CASSARGQGNTDTQYF
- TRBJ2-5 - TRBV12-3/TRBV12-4 TGTGCCAGCAGTTCCTCCCCGATCCAAGAGACCCAGTACTTC CASSSSPIQETQYF
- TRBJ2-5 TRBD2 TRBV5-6 TGTGCCAGCAGCTTTAAAGCGGGGGGACAAGAGACCCAGTACTTC CASSFKAGGQETQYF
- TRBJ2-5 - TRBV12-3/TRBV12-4 TGTGCCAGCAGTTGGGTAAAAGAGACCCAGTACTTC CASSWVKETQYF
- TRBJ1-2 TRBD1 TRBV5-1 TGCGCCAGCAGCTTGGGGGGACAGGGACAGCAAGGCTACACCTTC CASSLGGQGQQGYTF
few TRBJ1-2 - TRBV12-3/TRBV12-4 TGTGCCAGCAGTCTCAGAGACGCCTTGGGCTACACCTTC CASSLRDALGYTF
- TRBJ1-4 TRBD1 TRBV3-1 TGTGCCAGCAGCCATTACACCGGGACAGACAATGAAAAACTGTTTTTT CASSHYTGTDNEKLFF